The present entry profiles one TCR beta chain with its context. Its matching antigen is unknown. The CDR3 loop spans 15 amino acids. V dropped 3 bases and J dropped 3 bases, with 13 bases sitting between them. The germline CDR1 and CDR2 sequences are SGDLS and YYNGEE. The protocol was immunoSEQ multiplex PCR, while the TCRdb copy is restricted to in-frame clones and leaves out a portion. The repertoire holds about 120,000 clones, roughly 89% seen once, with around 8.6% in the top ten. The sample comes from a study of T cell responses to AZD1222 COVID-19 vaccine. Study-wide context: Second-dose groups at about 4 or about 12 weeks were pooled. Study results and limitations: Samples come after the peak T cell response, not at day 14. Along spike, vaccine-associated CD4 TCRs were found throughout, with dominance at 160-218 and 743-854.

Here the sequenced sample was peripheral blood, taken on day 0 of AZD1222 vaccination. This chain connects TRBV9 to TRBJ2-1; D gene uncertain. The receptor's source is an adult in good health. The CDR3 is CASSAGSDFYNEQFF. Here the CDR3 DNA reads TGTGCCAGCAGCGCCGGATCCGATTTCTACAATGAGCAGTTCTTC. The variable domain in full, completed from reference TRBV9 and TRBJ2-1, reads DSGVTQTPKHLITATGQRVTLRCSPRSGDLSVYWYQQSLDQGLQFLIQYYNGEERAKGNILERFSAQQFPDLHSELNLSSLELGDSALYFCASSAGSDFYNEQFFGPGTRLTVL.